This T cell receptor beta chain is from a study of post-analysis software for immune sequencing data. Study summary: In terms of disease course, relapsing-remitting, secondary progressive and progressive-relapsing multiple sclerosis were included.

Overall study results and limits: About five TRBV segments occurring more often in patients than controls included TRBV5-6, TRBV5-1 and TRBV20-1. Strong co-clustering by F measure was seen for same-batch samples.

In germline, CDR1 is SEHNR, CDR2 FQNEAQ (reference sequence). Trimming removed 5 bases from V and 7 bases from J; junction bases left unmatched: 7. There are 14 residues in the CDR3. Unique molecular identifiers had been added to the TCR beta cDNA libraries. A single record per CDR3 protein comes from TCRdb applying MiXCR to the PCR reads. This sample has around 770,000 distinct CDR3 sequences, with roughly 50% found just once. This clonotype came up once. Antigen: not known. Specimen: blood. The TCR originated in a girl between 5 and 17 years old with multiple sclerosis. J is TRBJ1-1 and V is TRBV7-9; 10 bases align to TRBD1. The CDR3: CASSLGQGVSEAFF. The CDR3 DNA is TGTGCCAGCAGCCTAGGACAGGGGGTGAGTGAAGCTTTCTTT.